The rows below give T cell receptor beta chains drawn from one sample of a study of T-cell memory formation after mild COVID-19. TCRdb independently ran MiXCR on the 5' RACE reads; one entry per CDR3 protein. The sample gives roughly 450,000 distinct CDR3 sequences, around a sixth of which show up once; over 9% is in the top ten. Sequenced sample: PBMCs or a T cell subset sorted from them (not recorded which). These TCRs come from an adult woman who had mild COVID-19 (a few samples of this study predate the infection). Cell type and time point are not known. Each CDR3 is given without its conserved first and last residue. Expanded clones get a size class; other rows say once, few or many, or leave the size out.

V gene,J gene,clone size,CDR3 protein
TRBV7-9,TRBJ1-2,-,ASSLGPLAGYT
TRBV7-9,TRBJ2-7,many,ASSLETYYEQY
TRBV18,TRBJ2-1,few,ASSPPGLAGAFGEQF
TRBV7-3,TRBJ2-3,-,ASSLVGQAADTQY
TRBV20-1,TRBJ2-1,-,SAGGTYPDEQF
TRBV7-2,TRBJ2-1,-,ASSLVRTGDNEQF
TRBV7-8,TRBJ2-7,-,ASSFSGRPPAYEQY
TRBV2,TRBJ2-6,-,ASSEAAGGGGSGANVLT
TRBV4-3,TRBJ2-7,-,ASSQEPGFKQY
TRBV12-3/TRBV12-4,TRBJ2-1,many,ASRPGVENEQF
TRBV10-3,TRBJ2-3,few,AISGDRETDTQY
TRBV12-3/TRBV12-4,TRBJ1-2,-,ASSLRLVAGAVYGYT
TRBV20-1,TRBJ2-1,few,SARDLGAYNEQF
TRBV19,TRBJ1-5,few,ASGTGGGQPQH
TRBV12-3/TRBV12-4,TRBJ2-1,-,ASSPPDRAYNEQF
TRBV5-1,TRBJ2-7,many,ASSSDLLSSYEQY
TRBV3-1,TRBJ2-7,-,ASSQDRGRGQY
TRBV7-2,TRBJ1-2,-,ASSLVLGAGAHGYT
TRBV12-3/TRBV12-4,TRBJ2-1,many,ASSPHLAFGDEQF
TRBV5-1,TRBJ1-1,few,ASSLGQIPEAF
TRBV24-1,TRBJ2-1,-,ATSDFGTGRYGNEQF
TRBV20-1,TRBJ2-5,-,SARGTGGRDQETQY
TRBV5-1,TRBJ2-5,-,ASSFGGPGTANFQETQY
TRBV5-1,TRBJ2-1,-,ASSLVRDYNEQF
TRBV27,TRBJ2-7,-,ASSFASFSYEQY
TRBV5-6,TRBJ2-3,-,ASSFSTGDTQY
TRBV5-1,TRBJ2-7,-,ASSLASASSYEQY
TRBV5-6,TRBJ2-3,-,ASSLIAVLNTDTQY
TRBV7-2,TRBJ2-1,many,ASSLAGSGFYEQF
TRBV7-2,TRBJ2-5,many,ASSLNAGQETQY
TRBV9,TRBJ2-5,few,ASSVVGSGQETQY
TRBV12-3/TRBV12-4,TRBJ1-2,-,ASSLLASRVGGYT
TRBV6-1,TRBJ1-1,few,ASSGVTGFAF
TRBV4-2,TRBJ1-2,-,ASSLDKDSFNYGYT
TRBV29-1,TRBJ2-5,few,SGTGQQETQY
TRBV4-1,TRBJ2-7,-,ASSQDLEDVSYEQY
TRBV29-1,TRBJ2-7,few,SVGGQGFYEQY
TRBV4-2,TRBJ1-5,-,ASSQAGTGNQPQH
TRBV5-1,TRBJ1-5,few,ASSLGTGQGEQPQH
TRBV27,TRBJ1-4,few,ASSTAGQGEKLF
TRBV12-5,TRBJ2-5,few,ASGKSGLAGERETQY
TRBV3-1,TRBJ1-4,-,ASSLQTGGVEKLF
TRBV4-1,TRBJ2-3,-,ASSQDMDRADTQY
TRBV4-2,TRBJ2-1,-,ASSQDVAAYNEQF
TRBV20-1,TRBJ2-6,few,SARDQSRGFGANVLT
TRBV9,TRBJ1-2,-,ASSATGIPTGGYT
TRBV29-1,TRBJ1-2,-,TGDGYT